This TCR beta chain was retrieved from a study of cytomegalovirus exposure and HLA in healthy donors. It was with 60 Vbeta and 13 Jbeta primers that the PCR ran. Using immunoSEQ multiplex PCR, the repertoire was profiled, and TCRdb retains in-frame clones only, with some absent. This sample has approximately 100,000 clones, with around 75% found just once. Trimming took 1 base from V and 1 from J, leaving 14 bases between them. This CDR3 is 17 amino acids long. Germline V gives CDR1 LNHDA, CDR2 SQIVND (reference sequence). The chain combines TRBV19 with TRBJ1-3; D remains unclear. This receptor was identified in a man over 45 in good health and CMV-seronegative. The sample taken for sequencing was PBMCs. The CDR3 sequence is CASSIGRTGSSGNTIYF. DNA of the CDR3: TGTGCCAGTAGTATAGGCCGAACCGGGTCGTCTGGAAACACCATATATTTT.